The source of this TCR beta chain is a study of blood T cell repertoires in COVID-19. Study summary: The United States, Italy and Spain supplied acute and convalescent COVID-19 samples. Sample material is recorded as cDNA or gDNA derived from T cells, B-cell-depleted T cells, or PBMCs.

Authors' data handling: Reference gene primer amplification gave nucleated cell count estimates. Clones were read by immunoSEQ multiplex PCR, and TCRdb kept only the in-frame ones, dropping some. Clone size and the V and J calls come from that table; the DNA yielded D and trimming. The sample records more than 45,000 clones, roughly 91% being singletons. Germline lookup yields CDR1 SGDLS and CDR2 YYNGEE. This CDR3 is 18 amino acids long. Trimming cost V 4 bases and J 3 bases; bases outside gene matches: 17. The TCR sequence derives from a human donor in a cohort sampled during active COVID-19. The chain is built from TRBV9 and TRBJ2-5; 8 bases are shared with TRBD2. The specimen was peripheral blood. The CDR3 here is CASSPSQPTSGGEETQYF. The CDR3 nucleotides are TGTGCCAGCAGCCCTTCCCAGCCCACTAGCGGTGGGGAAGAGACCCAGTACTTC. Combining the CDR3 with reference TRBV9 and TRBJ2-5 gives the whole variable domain DSGVTQTPKHLITATGQRVTLRCSPRSGDLSVYWYQQSLDQGLQFLIQYYNGEERAKGNILERFSAQQFPDLHSELNLSSLELGDSALYFCASSPSQPTSGGEETQYFGPGTRLLVL.